The clone carrying this T cell receptor beta chain was counted between two and nine times. A single record per CDR3 protein comes from TCRdb applying MiXCR to the RT-PCR reads. The table shows more than 250,000 distinct CDR3 sequences, with just over 20% occurring only once. The sample belongs to a study of response to subunit inactivated influenza vaccine. This CDR3 has 12 residues. The J segment lost 6 bases and the V segment lost 6 bases, leaving 3 bases of the junction unmatched. The germline V gene has CDR1 SQVTM and CDR2 ANQGSEA. The chain has TRBV29-1 and TRBJ2-1; 9 positions agree with TRBD1. This material consisted of PBMCs from blood, taken about 20 months after vaccination. The clonotype originates from a man aged 45 to 75 who received an inactivated influenza vaccine. The CDR3 here is CSVRTGVNEQFF. The DNA of the CDR3 is TGCAGCGTACGGACAGGGGTCAATGAGCAGTTCTTC.